This TCR beta chain was obtained from a study of cytomegalovirus exposure and HLA in healthy donors. The wider study: The 100 million to 140 million unique TCR beta sequences, from roughly 170 million T cells, were found by an earlier analysis.

A note on this clone: Its antigen is undetermined.

Vbeta (60) and Jbeta (13) primers were used in the PCR. TCRdb's copy holds only in-frame clones and misses some; the assay was immunoSEQ multiplex PCR. The sample contains approximately 110,000 clones, about 85% of which appear only once. General study points: Later analysis identified a missense DCLRE1C variant that was linked to TCR beta V- and J-gene trimming. Generally TCR sequences proved uncommon, though certain public TCRs appeared in numerous donors.

The receptor's source is a middle-aged man in good health and CMV-seronegative. The sequenced sample was PBMCs.

CDR3 bases: TGTGCCAGCAGCGCAGACAGGCCCGGGTGGGAAGGCTACACCTTC. The encoded protein is CASSADRPGWEGYTF. The chain links TRBV7-8 to TRBJ1-2; D is possibly TRBD1 (6 bases). V lost 5 bases to trimming and J lost 8 bases, with 21 bases between them. The CDR3 spans 15 residues. Germline values: CDR1 SGHVS, CDR2 FQNEAQ.